What follows is one TCR beta chain and its context. Method: immunoSEQ multiplex PCR; TCRdb's copy keeps in-frame clones and lacks some. The data hold some 130,000 clones, with about nine tenths observed a single time. The V end lost 5 bases, the J end lost 4 bases, and 18 bases lay between the germline ends. CDR1 is MDHEN, CDR2 SYDVKM, per germline. The CDR3 extends over 15 amino acids. The data stem from a study of control samples from healthy donors and cancer patients. Sequencing input: blood. The receptor comes from a woman aged 45 to 65 in good health. The rearrangement links TRBV28 to TRBJ2-7; D is possibly TRBD1 or TRBD2 (5 bases each). CDR3 sequence: CASSPGTGGSYEQYF. CDR3 nucleotide sequence: TGTGCCAGCAGTCCCGGGACCGGCGGGTCTTACGAGCAGTACTTC. Combining the CDR3 with reference TRBV28 and TRBJ2-7 gives the whole variable domain DVKVTQSSRYLVKRTGEKVFLECVQDMDHENMFWYRQDPGLGLRLIYFSYDVKMKEKGDIPEGYSVSREKKERFSLILESASTNQTSMYLCASSPGTGGSYEQYFGPGTRLTVT.